The T cell receptor beta chain under discussion was sequenced for a study of cytomegalovirus exposure and HLA in healthy donors. Amplification used 60 Vbeta primers and 13 Jbeta primers. Assay used: immunoSEQ multiplex PCR; TCRdb lists only in-frame clones, some missing. The repertoire holds some 120,000 clones, with roughly 62% as singletons. The CDR3 runs to 15 residues. The J segment lost 7 bases and the V segment lost 0 bases, leaving 4 bases of the junction unmatched. CDR1 and CDR2 from the germline V gene are SNHLY and FYNNEI. Sequenced: PBMCs. This chain connects TRBV2 to TRBJ2-4, with 9 bases fitting TRBD1. This clonotype was obtained from a man under 40 in good health and CMV-seropositive. CDR3 loop: CASSEARDRANIQYF. The DNA of the CDR3 is TGTGCCAGCAGTGAAGCGAGGGACAGGGCGAACATTCAGTACTTC.